The 27 T cell receptor beta chains reported below all come from one sample, sequenced in a study of blood T cells in healthy people across ages. For the second PCR, which ran for about 7 to 11 cycles, a sample-barcoded 5' primer and a J-beta primer mix were used. TCRdb reanalysed the 5' RACE reads using MiXCR and keeps one entry per CDR3 protein. The table has 1,800,000 or so distinct CDR3 sequences, 30% to 40% seen once; the top ten hold roughly 24%. Sequencing was done on a sample of blood. The receptors derive from a human donor in good health.

This clonotype showed up many times. The chain uses TRBV7-6 and TRBJ2-7, with D perhaps given as TRBD1 or TRBD2 (5 bases each). The CDR3 is 13 residues long. The germline V and J ends were trimmed by 0 bases and 6 bases, with 9 bases remaining between them. CDR1 and CDR2 (germline): SGHVS, FNYEAQ. The CDR3 spells CASSLARGSEQYF. Here the CDR3 DNA reads TGTGCCAGCAGCTTAGCGAGGGGTTCCGAGCAGTACTTC.

V gene TRBV9 combines with J gene TRBJ2-4, with D unresolved. Germline CDR1 and CDR2: SGDLS and YYNGEE. The CDR3 is 15 amino acids. Trimming removed 4 bases from V and 13 bases from J, with 24 bases in between. DNA for the CDR3: TGTGCCAGCAGCTTAGGACCGAGCCCTGGATACGGGCAGTACTTC. Protein sequence: CASSLGPSPGYGQYF.

The chain links TRBV20-1 to TRBJ2-7; the match to TRBD2 covers 15 bases. The end of the DNA is better explained by TRBJ2-5, so the J call may be wrong. This CDR3 has 15 amino acids. Germline V lookup: CDR1 DFQATT, CDR2 SNEGSKA (reference sequence). The CDR3 loop is CSASGLAGGPVTQYF. CDR3 in DNA: TGCAGTGCTAGTGGACTAGCGGGGGGGCCAGTGACCCAGTACTTC.

The chain employs TRBV29-1 and TRBJ2-1; TRBD1 matches 7 bases. The CDR3 is made up of 14 amino acids. Trimming at V came to 7 bases and at J to 5 bases, leaving 11 bases not matched to a gene. Germline-derived CDR1 and CDR2 are SQVTM and ANQGSEA. CDR3 sequence reads: CSDYRGGPNNEQFF. The CDR3 DNA is TGCAGCGACTACAGGGGTGGCCCCAACAATGAGCAGTTCTTC.

In DNA, the CDR3 is TGTGCCAGCAGCTTAGTAGGGACTAGCGGGGGGAGCTCCTACAATGAGCAGTTCTTC. The encoded protein is CASSLVGTSGGSSYNEQFF. J is TRBJ2-1 and V is TRBV7-2, with 15 bases aligning to TRBD2. CDR3 length: 19 amino acids. CDR1 and CDR2 from the germline V gene are SGHTA and FQGNSA. Trimming at V came to 1 base and at J to 0 bases, leaving 4 bases not matched to a gene.

This clonotype has only a few counts. The rearrangement joins TRBV12-3 or TRBV12-4 to TRBJ1-2; 8 nucleotides agree with TRBD1. The V segment lost 5 bases and the J segment 4 bases; nucleotides outside the gene matches: 9. The length of the CDR3 is 15 residues. The CDR3: CASSQRQGAAYGYTF. The CDR3 DNA sequence: TGTGCCAGCAGTCAAAGGCAGGGGGCGGCCTATGGCTACACCTTC.

The V and J genes are TRBV4-1 and TRBJ1-6; TRBD1 might be the D (5 bases). CDR1 and CDR2 (germline): MGHRA, YSYEKL. The CDR3 spans 15 residues. V was cut by 0 bases and J by 4 bases, with 7 bases left in between. CDR3 sequence reads: CASSQDRGYNSPLHF. The CDR3 region has the DNA TGCGCCAGCAGCCAAGATCGGGGGTATAATTCACCCCTCCACTTT.

This clonotype was detected only a few times. The V call is TRBV5-1, the J call TRBJ2-7; D is unresolved. The CDR3 totals 14 residues. Per germline, CDR1 SGHRS and CDR2 YFSETQ. The V end was cut by 0 bases, the J end by 7 bases, with 14 bases between. CDR3 residues: CASSLVGVLGEQYF. CDR3 coding DNA: TGCGCCAGCAGCTTGGTCGGAGTTCTGGGGGAGCAGTACTTC.

V gene TRBV4-3 combines with J gene TRBJ2-4; 9 bases are a match to TRBD1. The DNA matches TRBJ2-7 better at its end, which makes the J call doubtful. The germline CDR1 and CDR2 sequences are LGHNA and YSLEER. The CDR3 runs 17 residues. The CDR3: CASSRLGQTGGLYEQYF. CDR3 sequence (DNA): TGCGCCAGCAGCCGCCTGGGGCAGACAGGGGGTCTCTACGAGCAGTACTTC.

J is TRBJ1-2 and V is TRBV4-2; D unclear. Between the trimmed V and J ends, which lost 3 bases and 3 bases, there was a span of 14 bases. Germline CDR1 is LGHNA and CDR2 is YNFKEQ. This CDR3 spans 15 amino acids. In DNA, the CDR3 is TGTGCCAGCAGCCACGGGGTAGCCCTAGACTATGGCTACACCTTC. Translation: CASSHGVALDYGYTF.

The chain has TRBV24-1 and TRBJ2-5, with 7 nucleotides matching TRBD1. TRBJ2-7 explains the end of the DNA better; the J call may be wrong. CDR3 length: 15 residues. Germline V gene sequence: CDR1 KGHDR, CDR2 SFDVKD. The CDR3: CATSDHGTDSYEQYF. CDR3 DNA: TGTGCCACCAGCGACCACGGGACAGATAGTTACGAGCAGTACTTC.

CDR3 sequence: CASSGTSGVINEQFF. As DNA, the CDR3 is TGTGCCAGCAGCGGAACTAGCGGGGTCATCAATGAGCAGTTCTTC. The V and J genes are TRBV9 and TRBJ2-1; 10 nucleotides line up with TRBD2. The germline V gene encodes CDR1 SGDLS and CDR2 YYNGEE. CDR3 size: 15 residues. Germline trimming cut 3 bases from V and 6 bases from J; bases unmatched to any gene: 6.

There are a few counts of this clonotype. This rearrangement joins TRBV5-1 to TRBJ1-5, with a weak D call TRBD1 (6 bases). V shed 4 bases and J shed 0 bases, with 20 bases lying between them. Germline values: CDR1 SGHRS, CDR2 YFSETQ. The CDR3 totals 18 residues. The CDR3 DNA follows: TGCGCCAGCAGCCCCGACCCTAACAGGGAGGGTAGCAATCAGCCCCAGCATTTT. Translated, it gives CASSPDPNREGSNQPQHF. Complete variable domain (other parts from reference TRBV5-1 and TRBJ1-5): KAGVTQTPRYLIKTRGQQVTLSCSPISGHRSVSWYQQTPGQGLQFLFEYFSETQRNKGNFPGRFSGRQFSNSRSEMNVSTLELGDSALYLCASSPDPNREGSNQPQHFGDGTRLSIL.

The V and J genes are TRBV11-2 and TRBJ1-1, with D unresolved. Trimming left V 5 bases short and J 1 base short, with 11 bases between. The CDR3 is 14 amino acids. From germline, CDR1 is SGHAT and CDR2 FQNNGV. DNA for the CDR3: TGTGCCAGCAGCCCCCTACGTGGGAACACTGAAGCTTTCTTT. It yields the protein CASSPLRGNTEAFF.

This clonotype appeared a few times. No DNA is shown, since the ends of the CDR3 on it are uncertain; the CDR3 is the one TCRdb lists. V gene TRBV20-1 combines with J gene TRBJ2-5; no DNA check was done on the table's D call, TRBD1. The germline V gene has CDR1 DFQATT and CDR2 SNEGSKA (reference sequence). The CDR3 has 22 amino acids, counting both end residues. The CDR3 loop reads CSARARDRGENGYTFGSGTQYF.

The chain uses TRBV7-6 and TRBJ2-5, with TRBD1 identical over 7 bases. The tail of the sequence fits TRBJ2-7 better, so the J call may be wrong. Germline CDR1 SGHVS, CDR2 FNYEAQ. This CDR3 region has 16 residues. The CDR3 is CASSLDPGTAAYEQYF. CDR3 in DNA: TGTGCCAGCAGCTTAGATCCCGGGACAGCCGCCTACGAGCAGTACTTC.

This clonotype came up a few times. The rearrangement links TRBV7-2 to TRBJ1-2; D call uncertain. Trimming pared 1 base from V and 4 bases from J, leaving 10 bases between. Germline loops: CDR1 SGHTA, CDR2 FQGNSA. The CDR3 spans 14 residues. DNA of the CDR3: TGTGCCAGCAGCTTAGGAGGTGTGCGCTATGGCTACACCTTC. Amino acid sequence: CASSLGGVRYGYTF.

J is TRBJ2-5 and V is TRBV2; a possible D gene is TRBD2 (6 bases). The assigned J gene may be wrong: the sequence end matches TRBJ2-7 better. The CDR3 has 14 amino acids. In germline, CDR1 is SNHLY, CDR2 FYNNEI. The CDR3 sequence is CASSGGGRVGEQYF. The CDR3 nucleotides are TGTGCCAGCAGTGGCGGAGGGAGAGTAGGCGAGCAGTACTTC.

The gene calls are TRBV5-1 and TRBJ2-7; maybe TRBD1 (6 bases). This CDR3 spans 14 amino acids. Per the germline V gene, CDR1 is SGHRS and CDR2 is YFSETQ. Trimming took 2 bases from V and 4 from J, leaving 13 bases between them. The CDR3 protein is CASSLTQGTYEQYF. CDR3 sequence (DNA): TGCGCCAGCAGCTTAACACAGGGAACTTACGAGCAGTACTTC.

As to this clonotype: A much larger clone differs from this one at a single base, so this may be a read error. CDR3 loop: CASREGQGADEQYF. The CDR3 DNA follows: TGTGCCAGCAGGGAAGGGCAGGGGGCGGACGAGCAGTACTTC. The chain joins TRBV6-1 to TRBJ2-7; the match to TRBD1 covers 8 bases. The CDR3 runs to 14 residues. The germline CDR1 and CDR2 sequences are MNHNS and SASEGT.

The chain carries TRBV20-1 and TRBJ1-2; 7 bases are shared with TRBD1. CDR3 length: 9 residues. Looked up from germline, CDR1 is DFQATT and CDR2 is SNEGSKA (reference sequence). The CDR3 spells CRPGGGYTF. The CDR3 nucleotides read TGCAGGCCAGGGGGTGGCTACACCTTC.

This chain connects TRBV7-9 to TRBJ2-1; D uncertain. CDR3 length equals 16 residues. Deletions cut 5 bases from V and 2 bases from J, with 16 bases between. Germline CDR1 reads SEHNR; CDR2 reads FQNEAQ (reference sequence). CDR3 residues: CASSQDQTLTYNEQFF. CDR3 DNA: TGTGCCAGCAGCCAAGATCAAACACTGACCTACAATGAGCAGTTCTTC.

The chain is built from TRBV20-1 and TRBJ2-3; TRBD2 matches at 11 bases. The CDR3 totals 17 residues. Losses at the gene ends were 5 bases for V and 6 bases for J; bases not matched to a gene: 16. CDR1 is DFQATT, CDR2 SNEGSKA, per germline (reference sequence). CDR3 bases: TGCAGTGCTCGAGGGAGACTAGCGGGGTGGAGAAGGGATACGCAGTATTTT. Translating it yields CSARGRLAGWRRDTQYF.

The rearrangement joins TRBV6-9 to TRBJ1-1; D is possibly TRBD1 (5 bases). The CDR3 contains 17 residues. V was trimmed by 2 bases and J by 1 base, leaving 17 bases between them. Germline lookup yields CDR1 MNHGY and CDR2 SVAAGI. The CDR3 sequence is CASSYTAAGKGNTEAFF. The CDR3 region has the DNA TGTGCCAGCAGTTATACTGCAGCAGGGAAGGGGAACACTGAAGCTTTCTTT.

This clonotype was counted between two and nine times. The chain couples TRBV6-5 to TRBJ1-4; possible D gene TRBD1, 5 bases. CDR3 length equals 16 residues. Germline V gives CDR1 MNHEY, CDR2 SVGAGI. V was pared by 4 bases and J by 4 bases, with 16 bases between. The CDR3 coding sequence is TGTGCCAGCAGTTTCCGACACGGGGGAAATAATGAAAAACTGTTTTTT. The encoded protein is CASSFRHGGNNEKLFF.

The chain joins TRBV20-1 to TRBJ2-1; tentatively, D is TRBD1 or TRBD2 (6 bases each). CDR3 length: 14 amino acids. V lost 5 bases to trimming and J lost 3 bases, with 14 bases between them. The germline CDR1 and CDR2 sequences are DFQATT and SNEGSKA (reference sequence). CDR3 coding DNA: TGCAGTGCTTTAGGGGGGCAAGGCTACAATGAGCAGTTCTTC. Translated: CSALGGQGYNEQFF.

This clonotype has just a few counts. CDR3 amino acids: CASREGPSTDTQYF. CDR3 nucleotide sequence: TGTGCCAGCAGGGAGGGCCCTAGCACAGATACGCAGTATTTT. V gene TRBV6-4 combines with J gene TRBJ2-3, with D maybe TRBD2 (6 bases). This CDR3 has 14 residues. Looked up from germline, CDR1 is MRHNA and CDR2 is SNTAGT. Trimming took off 6 bases at V and 0 bases at J, with 10 bases between the two ends.